These 22 T cell receptor beta chains share one sample of origin, sequenced in a study of blood T cell repertoires in COVID-19. The protocol was immunoSEQ multiplex PCR, while the TCRdb copy is restricted to in-frame clones and leaves out a portion. The data show roughly 570,000 clones, less than 90% seen once. Source material: peripheral blood. The receptors were gathered from a woman in her 50s with COVID-19, enrolled during active disease.

The chain carries TRBV11-2 and TRBJ1-1; D may be TRBD1 (6 bases). The CDR3 totals 15 residues. V lost 5 bases and J 7 bases, leaving 20 bases between the germline ends. Per germline, CDR1 SGHAT and CDR2 FQNNGV. CDR3: CASSPPGHREVEAFF. In DNA, the CDR3 is TGTGCCAGCAGCCCCCCGGGACACCGGGAAGTTGAAGCTTTCTTT. Complete variable domain (other parts from reference TRBV11-2 and TRBJ1-1): EAGVAQSPRYKIIEKRQSVAFWCNPISGHATLYWYQQILGQGPKLLIQFQNNGVVDDSQLPKDRFSAERLKGVDSTLKIQPAKLEDSAVYLCASSPPGHREVEAFFGQGTRLTVV.

V usage is TRBV6-5 and J usage is TRBJ2-7; 8 bases are shared with TRBD1. Trimming at V came to 7 bases and at J to 3 bases, leaving 8 bases not matched to a gene. Germline V gene lookup returns CDR1 MNHEY and CDR2 SVGAGI. CDR3 size: 14 residues. The DNA for the CDR3 is TGTGCCAGCACCAAGGGACAGGCGCGCTACGAGCAGTACTTC. It codes for CASTKGQARYEQYF.

The chain is built from TRBV30 and TRBJ1-1; D remains ambiguous. V was pared by 1 base and J by 3 bases, with 6 bases between. Germline values: CDR1 GTSNPN, CDR2 SVGIG (reference sequence). This CDR3 is built from 12 residues. CDR3 in DNA: TGTGCCTGGAGTGGAGATGACACTGAAGCTTTCTTT. The encoded protein is CAWSGDDTEAFF. Complete variable domain (other parts from reference TRBV30 and TRBJ1-1): SQTIHQWPATLVQPVGSPLSLECTVEGTSNPNLYWYRQAAGRGLQLLFYSVGIGQISSEVPQNLSASRPQDRQFILSSKKLLLSDSGFYLCAWSGDDTEAFFGQGTRLTVV.

The V call is TRBV5-1, the J call TRBJ2-2, with 7 bases that match TRBD2. The CDR3 runs 14 residues. Germline CDR1 and CDR2: SGHRS and YFSETQ. After removal of 4 bases from V and 7 bases from J, the junction contained 7 bases not matched to a gene. Written as DNA, the CDR3 is TGCGCCAGCAGCGCCGGACTAGTCGGCGGGGAGCTGTTTTTT. Protein sequence: CASSAGLVGGELFF. The full variable domain, completed using reference TRBV5-1 and TRBJ2-2, is KAGVTQTPRYLIKTRGQQVTLSCSPISGHRSVSWYQQTPGQGLQFLFEYFSETQRNKGNFPGRFSGRQFSNSRSEMNVSTLELGDSALYLCASSAGLVGGELFFGEGSRLTVL.

The chain employs TRBV18 and TRBJ2-3, with D tentatively TRBD1 (7 bases). Germline V gives CDR1 KGHSH, CDR2 LQKENI. Trimming took off 3 bases at V and 2 bases at J, with 12 bases between the two ends. The CDR3 sequence is 15 residues long. In DNA form, the CDR3 reads TGTGCCAGCTCACCTCCAGGGGGGTTCACAGATACGCAGTATTTT. It specifies CASSPPGGFTDTQYF.

The chain is built from TRBV13 and TRBJ2-1; weak D call: TRBD1 (6 bases). Trimming shortened V by 2 bases and J by 11 bases, and 16 bases separated the two germline ends. CDR3 length: 14 residues. Germline V CDR1 and CDR2: PRHDT, FYEKMQ (reference sequence). CDR3 protein: CASSLNPTGTQQFF. The CDR3 nucleotides read TGTGCCAGCAGCTTAAACCCGACCGGGACACAGCAGTTCTTC.

The chain couples TRBV3-1 (or the pseudogene TRBV3-2) to TRBJ2-7; D remains unclear. The CDR3 sequence is 12 residues long. Trimming cost V 1 base and J 5 bases, with 6 bases left between them. Germline V gene lookup returns CDR1 LGHDT and CDR2 YNNKEL (reference sequence). The CDR3 is CASSQVEDEQYF. DNA of the CDR3: TGTGCCAGCAGCCAAGTAGAGGACGAGCAGTACTTC.

The rearrangement uses TRBV7-2 and TRBJ1-3; D not certain. The germline V gene encodes CDR1 SGHTA and CDR2 FQGNSA. V was trimmed by 1 base and J by 2 bases, leaving 9 bases between them. CDR3 length: 15 amino acids. CDR3 region: CASSLGPGTGNTIYF. CDR3 DNA: TGTGCCAGCAGCTTAGGTCCGGGGACTGGAAACACCATATATTTT.

V is TRBV30 and J is TRBJ1-5, with a tentative D call TRBD1 (6 bases). The CDR3 is made up of 14 amino acids. Trimming shortened V by 3 bases and J by 10 bases, and 19 bases separated the two germline ends. Germline V CDR1 and CDR2: GTSNPN, SVGIG (reference sequence). The CDR3 coding sequence is TGTGCCTGGAGCCCCGGGACACTGGGGAGCCCCCAGCATTTT. This translates into CAWSPGTLGSPQHF.

V gene TRBV18 combines with J gene TRBJ1-2; the D gene is possibly TRBD1 (6 bases). The germline CDR1 and CDR2 sequences are KGHSH and LQKENI. The V end was cut by 5 bases, the J end by 12 bases, with 16 bases between. This CDR3 comprises 12 residues. The CDR3 region is CASSSKPGHHTF. CDR3 coding DNA: TGTGCCAGCTCATCCAAGCCGGGACACCACACCTTC.

The J gene is TRBJ2-3, the V gene TRBV5-1; possibly TRBD2 for D (6 bases). The CDR3 contains 14 residues. Germline V lookup: CDR1 SGHRS, CDR2 YFSETQ. V gave up 2 bases and J gave up 8 bases, with 15 bases separating them. The CDR3, as DNA: TGCGCCAGCAGCTTTCTTGGCGGGGAAGTTACGCAGTATTTT. It translates to CASSFLGGEVTQYF.

This clone was seen a single time. The chain employs TRBV4-2 and TRBJ2-1, with D perhaps matching TRBD2 (5 bases). The CDR3 is 11 residues long. CDR1 is LGHNA and CDR2 is YNFKEQ in the germline V gene. Deletions cut 3 bases from V and 10 bases from J, with 7 bases between. CDR3: CASSQRAEQFF. The DNA of the CDR3 is TGTGCCAGCAGCCAGAGGGCCGAGCAGTTCTTC.

The chain combines TRBV24-1 with TRBJ2-7; perhaps TRBD2 as D (6 bases). The CDR3 has 13 residues. The germline CDR1 and CDR2 sequences are KGHDR and SFDVKD. With 4 bases removed from V and 6 bases from J, the gap between germline ends came to 12 bases. CDR3 nucleotide sequence: TGTGCCACCAGTGAGGCCGCGGGGTTCGAGCAGTACTTC. Protein: CATSEAAGFEQYF.

The chain joins TRBV19 to TRBJ2-2, with 9 bases aligning to TRBD1. Trimming took 1 base from V and 6 from J; bases not matched to a gene: 6. The CDR3 consists of 16 residues. Per the germline V gene, CDR1 is LNHDA and CDR2 is SQIVND (reference sequence). CDR3 nucleotide sequence: TGTGCCAGTAGTATAGCTGGACAGGGGAGAGCCGGGGAGCTGTTTTTT. Translated, it gives CASSIAGQGRAGELFF.

There are a few counts of this clone. The V call is TRBV2, the J call TRBJ2-3, with 7 bases fitting TRBD2. CDR1 is SNHLY and CDR2 is FYNNEI in the germline V gene. J lost 4 bases, V lost 0 bases, and 7 bases had no gene match. The CDR3 is 16 residues long. The CDR3 DNA reads as TGTGCCAGCAGTGAAGCGCTTCGGGGAGGGTCAGATACGCAGTATTTT. Translation: CASSEALRGGSDTQYF. Complete variable domain (other parts from reference TRBV2 and TRBJ2-3): EPEVTQTPSHQVTQMGQEVILRCVPISNHLYFYWYRQILGQKVEFLVSFYNNEISEKSEIFDDQFSVERPDGSNFTLKIRSTKLEDSAMYFCASSEALRGGSDTQYFGPGTRLTVL.

The V and J genes are TRBV5-6 and TRBJ1-2; D is unresolved. Germline V gene sequence: CDR1 SGHDT, CDR2 YYEEEE. V lost 0 bases and J lost 8, with 11 bases in between. CDR3 length: 13 amino acids. The CDR3 protein is CASSLEILRGYTF. The CDR3 nucleotides are TGTGCCAGCAGCTTGGAGATTCTGCGGGGCTACACCTTC.

This chain joins TRBV11-2 and TRBJ1-2; 10 nucleotides match TRBD1. Germline loops: CDR1 SGHAT, CDR2 FQNNGV. With V trimmed by 5 bases and J by 7 bases, 7 bases remained unmatched. The CDR3 loop spans 14 amino acids. The CDR3 spells CASSRGTGVPGYTF. The CDR3 DNA follows: TGTGCCAGCAGCCGAGGGACAGGGGTTCCTGGCTACACCTTC. The variable domain in full, completed from reference TRBV11-2 and TRBJ1-2, reads EAGVAQSPRYKIIEKRQSVAFWCNPISGHATLYWYQQILGQGPKLLIQFQNNGVVDDSQLPKDRFSAERLKGVDSTLKIQPAKLEDSAVYLCASSRGTGVPGYTFGSGTRLTVV.

This clone was observed once. The chain employs TRBV5-1 and TRBJ1-5; D remains unclear. The ends were cut back, 4 bases at V and 4 bases at J, with 9 bases in the middle. From germline, CDR1 is SGHRS and CDR2 YFSETQ. This CDR3 has 13 residues. Here the CDR3 reads CASSPQANQPQHF. CDR3 coding DNA: TGCGCCAGCAGCCCCCAGGCTAATCAGCCCCAGCATTTT.

The chain uses TRBV7-9 and TRBJ2-3; D ambiguous. Deletions cut 4 bases from V and 0 bases from J, with 11 bases between. Germline V CDR1 and CDR2: SEHNR, FQNEAQ (reference sequence). The CDR3 is 15 amino acids. The CDR3, as DNA: TGTGCCAGCAGCTCAGTACCTCCTAGCACAGATACGCAGTATTTT. Protein: CASSSVPPSTDTQYF.

The chain recombines TRBV2 with TRBJ2-2; 8 bases match TRBD1. V shed 4 bases and J 5 bases; nucleotides not matched to a gene: 6. Looked up from germline, CDR1 is SNHLY and CDR2 is FYNNEI. This CDR3 region has 15 residues. The CDR3 DNA reads as TGTGCCAGCAGTGGGGCAGGGGGCGCGACCGGGGAGCTGTTTTTT. This gives the protein CASSGAGGATGELFF.

The chain has TRBV2 and TRBJ1-1; D gene uncertain. The CDR3 covers 12 residues. The germline CDR1 and CDR2 sequences are SNHLY and FYNNEI. Deletions cut 8 bases from V and 2 bases from J, with 9 bases between. The CDR3 nucleotides are TGTGCCAGCCGAGGGATCAACACTGAAGCTTTCTTT. It yields the protein CASRGINTEAFF. Full variable domain (missing parts from reference TRBV2 and TRBJ1-1): EPEVTQTPSHQVTQMGQEVILRCVPISNHLYFYWYRQILGQKVEFLVSFYNNEISEKSEIFDDQFSVERPDGSNFTLKIRSTKLEDSAMYFCASRGINTEAFFGQGTRLTVV.

The V and J genes are TRBV7-9 and TRBJ2-3; a weak D match, TRBD1 (6 bases). The germline V gene has CDR1 SEHNR and CDR2 FQNEAQ (reference sequence). CDR3 length equals 14 residues. The V end lost 5 bases, the J end lost 5 bases, and 14 bases lay between the germline ends. CDR3 sequence (DNA): TGTGCCAGCAGCGTAGGGACACTTCGAGATACGCAGTATTTT. It specifies CASSVGTLRDTQYF.